This T cell receptor (beta chain) is from a study of shared clonotypes between healthy human individuals. Study-level results: Non-shared clonotypes displayed generation probabilities falling below those of clonotypes present in all four donors. Sharing of clonotypes among donors was expected to vary with sequencing depth.

This CDR3 region has 13 residues. Germline values: CDR1 WNHNN, CDR2 SYGVQD (reference sequence). V lost 7 bases and J lost 0, with 9 bases in between. The data were produced by immunoSEQ multiplex PCR, yet TCRdb's version contains in-frame clones alone and is incomplete. This sample yields hundreds of thousands of clones, of which 96% are seen a single time; 0.095% to 0.13% belongs to the top ten. Terminally differentiated effector memory CD45RA+ cells were excluded from the naive CD8 cells, which were CD45RO-negative and positively selected for CCR7. Adults of Caucasian background living in Nashville, Tennessee made up all donors. A remark on this clone: Antigen specificity is unknown.

J is TRBJ1-1 and V is TRBV10-1; D not resolved. This clonotype was obtained from a woman aged 30 to 39 in good health. The sample consisted of naive CD8+ T cells sorted from blood. This CDR3 reads CASTLTMNTEAFF. The CDR3 coding sequence is TGCGCCAGCACTCTGACGATGAACACTGAAGCTTTCTTT.